The rows below give T cell receptor beta chains drawn from one sample of a study of blood T cells in healthy people across ages. MiXCR, applied by TCRdb to the 5' RACE reads, yields one record per CDR3 protein. The table includes over 1,300,000 distinct CDR3 sequences, roughly 64% detected once. The material sequenced was blood. The receptors here all came from a man between 18 and 29 years old in good health. Both conserved end residues are part of each CDR3. D genes are given only for firm matches. The size of a clone is reported for some rows only, either as once, few or many, or as a class for expanded clones.

J: TRBJ2-1
D: NA
size: few
V: TRBV20-1
CDR3: CSARDHSQSREYYEQFF
DNA: TGCAGTGCTAGAGATCATTCCCAATCCCGGGAGTACTATGAGCAGTTCTTC

J: TRBJ2-1
D: NA
size: NA
V: TRBV6-1
CDR3: CASSARTANEQFF
DNA: TGTGCCAGCAGTGCTCGGACTGCTAATGAGCAGTTCTTC

J: TRBJ1-2
D: TRBD1
size: few
V: TRBV12-3/TRBV12-4
CDR3: CASSLQGAHGYTF
DNA: TGTGCCAGCAGTCTACAGGGGGCGCATGGCTACACCTTC

J: TRBJ2-3
D: TRBD2
size: NA
V: TRBV20-1
CDR3: CSAPKGLAGGLSTDTQYF
DNA: TGCAGTGCCCCTAAGGGGCTAGCGGGAGGCCTTAGCACAGATACGCAGTATTTT

J: TRBJ2-2
D: TRBD2
size: NA
V: TRBV20-1
CDR3: CSAPTSGNTGELFF
DNA: TGCAGTGCCCCGACTAGCGGGAACACCGGGGAGCTGTTTTTT

J: TRBJ2-1
D: TRBD2
size: NA
V: TRBV7-9
CDR3: CASSFTAGGTNEQFF
DNA: TGTGCCAGCAGCTTTACGGCGGGGGGGACCAATGAGCAGTTCTTC

J: TRBJ2-5
D: TRBD2
size: NA
V: TRBV20-1
CDR3: CSAPGTSGGAGETQYF
DNA: TGCAGTGCCCCTGGGACTAGCGGGGGGGCCGGAGAGACCCAGTACTTC

J: TRBJ2-3
D: TRBD2
size: few
V: TRBV5-4
CDR3: CASSLPIAGGTDTQYF
DNA: TGTGCCAGCAGCTTACCGATAGCGGGAGGCACAGATACGCAGTATTTT

J: TRBJ2-5
D: TRBD2
size: NA
V: TRBV10-2
CDR3: CASSWGLAGGKGVRETQYF
DNA: TGCGCCAGCTCCTGGGGACTAGCGGGGGGAAAGGGAGTGAGAGAGACCCAGTACTTC

J: TRBJ1-6
D: NA
size: NA
V: TRBV10-2
CDR3: CASSVKGGNSPLHF
DNA: TGCGCCAGCAGCGTGAAGGGAGGAAATTCACCCCTCCACTTT

J: TRBJ1-5
D: NA
size: NA
V: TRBV20-1
CDR3: CSARGSLGGNQPQHF
DNA: TGCAGTGCTAGAGGATCGTTAGGGGGCAATCAGCCCCAGCATTTT

J: TRBJ1-5
D: NA
size: few
V: TRBV12-3/TRBV12-4
CDR3: CASSLESGSNQPQHF
DNA: TGTGCCAGCAGTTTAGAGTCGGGGAGTAATCAGCCCCAGCATTTT

J: TRBJ2-1
D: TRBD1
size: few
V: TRBV6-6
CDR3: CASSKYWTGGTYNEQFF
DNA: TGTGCCAGTAGTAAATACTGGACAGGGGGAACCTACAATGAGCAGTTCTTC

J: TRBJ1-4
D: NA
size: NA
V: TRBV4-3
CDR3: CASSQNQGPTNEKLFF
DNA: TGCGCCAGCAGCCAGAACCAAGGACCAACTAATGAAAAACTGTTTTTT

J: TRBJ2-1
D: TRBD2
size: once
V: TRBV11-2
CDR3: CASSLFSGAGSSYNEQFF
DNA: TGTGCCAGCAGCTTGTTCAGCGGGGCCGGGAGCTCCTACAATGAGCAGTTCTTC

J: TRBJ2-7
D: NA
size: NA
V: TRBV27
CDR3: CASRIGGNRLYEQYF
DNA: TGTGCCAGCAGAATTGGGGGGAACAGACTCTACGAGCAGTACTTC

J: TRBJ2-7
D: NA
size: few
V: TRBV29-1
CDR3: CSVVVSGYSYEQYF
DNA: TGCAGCGTTGTGGTCTCGGGGTACTCCTACGAGCAGTACTTC

J: TRBJ1-5
D: NA
size: few
V: TRBV30
CDR3: CAWEAGLNQPQHF
DNA: TGTGCCTGGGAGGCGGGTCTTAATCAGCCCCAGCATTTT

J: TRBJ2-3
D: TRBD2
size: NA
V: TRBV4-2
CDR3: CASSQDLGGGGAITHTDTQYF
DNA: TGTGCCAGCAGCCAAGATTTGGGGGGCGGGGGGGCCATCACGCACACAGATACGCAGTATTTT

J: TRBJ1-5
D: TRBD1
size: NA
V: TRBV7-9
CDR3: CASSLGGGQNQPQHF
DNA: TGTGCCAGCAGCTTAGGCGGGGGACAGAATCAGCCCCAGCATTTT

J: TRBJ2-1
D: NA
size: NA
V: TRBV2
CDR3: CASSPAGPRQFF
DNA: TGTGCCAGCAGCCCCGCGGGACCCAGGCAGTTCTTC

J: TRBJ2-7
D: TRBD2
size: few
V: TRBV3-1
CDR3: CASSKGLAAYEQYF
DNA: TGTGCCAGCAGCAAGGGACTAGCGGCCTACGAGCAGTACTTC

J: TRBJ2-7
D: TRBD2
size: NA
V: TRBV27
CDR3: CASSLYLAGVSEQYF
DNA: TGTGCCAGCAGCTTATACTTAGCGGGAGTCTCCGAGCAGTACTTC

J: TRBJ1-5
D: NA
size: few
V: TRBV7-2
CDR3: CASSLDLGWPQHF
DNA: TGTGCCAGCAGCTTGGATTTAGGATGGCCCCAGCATTTT

J: TRBJ1-2
D: NA
size: NA
V: TRBV4-2
CDR3: CASSTHTYDGYTF
DNA: TGTGCCAGCAGCACCCATACCTACGATGGCTACACCTTC

J: TRBJ1-2
D: NA
size: NA
V: TRBV20-1
CDR3: CSARKTGAPVTNYGYTF
DNA: TGCAGTGCTAGGAAGACAGGCGCCCCGGTTACTAACTATGGCTACACCTTC

J: TRBJ1-2
D: TRBD1
size: NA
V: TRBV12-3/TRBV12-4
CDR3: CAIAGQGNYGYTF
DNA: TGTGCCATCGCGGGACAGGGCAACTATGGCTACACCTTC

J: TRBJ2-4
D: NA
size: few
V: TRBV15
CDR3: CATSNRPLLRQYF
DNA: TGTGCCACCAGCAATAGGCCCCTTCTTCGGCAGTACTTC

J: TRBJ1-5
D: NA
size: NA
V: TRBV4-1
CDR3: CASSPDGAGLSNQPQHF
DNA: TGCGCCAGCAGCCCCGACGGGGCAGGGCTTAGCAATCAGCCCCAGCATTTT

J: TRBJ1-2
D: NA
size: NA
V: TRBV7-9
CDR3: CASSRGGNRANYGYTF
DNA: TGTGCCAGCAGCCGCGGCGGGAATCGGGCTAACTATGGCTACACCTTC

J: TRBJ2-1
D: TRBD2
size: NA
V: TRBV19
CDR3: CASSIGTRDYNEQFF
DNA: TGTGCCAGTAGTATTGGGACTAGGGATTACAATGAGCAGTTCTTC

J: TRBJ1-6
D: NA
size: NA
V: TRBV12-3/TRBV12-4
CDR3: CASSPSGNSPPHF
DNA: TGTGCCAGCAGTCCATCGGGAAATTCACCCCCCCACTTT

J: TRBJ2-7
D: TRBD2
size: few
V: TRBV6-5
CDR3: CASRRKVAGVGEQYF
DNA: TGTGCCAGCAGGCGAAAGGTAGCGGGAGTTGGCGAGCAGTACTTC

J: TRBJ1-1
D: NA
size: NA
V: TRBV4-1
CDR3: CASSQGPGGMNTEAFF
DNA: TGCGCCAGCAGCCAGGGACCGGGGGGCATGAACACTGAAGCTTTCTTT

J: TRBJ1-2
D: NA
size: NA
V: TRBV12-3/TRBV12-4
CDR3: CASSLALPDYRYTF
DNA: TGTGCCAGCAGTTTAGCGCTGCCAGACTATCGCTACACCTTC

J: TRBJ2-6
D: TRBD1
size: NA
V: TRBV11-1
CDR3: CASSPIGTGRGSGANVLTF
DNA: TGTGCCAGCAGCCCGATCGGGACAGGGAGAGGCTCTGGGGCCAACGTCCTGACTTTC

J: TRBJ2-3
D: NA
size: NA
V: TRBV30
CDR3: CAWSVRGSTDTQYF
DNA: TGTGCCTGGAGTGTACGAGGAAGCACAGATACGCAGTATTTT

J: TRBJ2-3
D: TRBD2
size: NA
V: TRBV4-1
CDR3: CASSQEAGVAGYTTDTQYF
DNA: TGCGCCAGCAGCCAAGAAGCTGGGGTAGCGGGATATACCACAGATACGCAGTATTTT

J: TRBJ2-3
D: TRBD1
size: NA
V: TRBV4-1
CDR3: CASSARGPLFPGTQYF
DNA: TGCGCCAGCAGCGCCAGGGGGCCTCTGTTTCCAGGGACGCAGTATTTT

J: TRBJ2-5
D: NA
size: few
V: TRBV20-1
CDR3: CSARDQGPGETQYF
DNA: TGCAGTGCTAGAGATCAAGGCCCCGGGGAGACCCAGTACTTC

J: TRBJ2-1
D: NA
size: NA
V: TRBV5-1
CDR3: CASSPRTSLTSNEQFF
DNA: TGCGCCAGCAGCCCCCGGACATCCCTGACTAGCAATGAGCAGTTCTTC

J: TRBJ2-1
D: TRBD2
size: once
V: TRBV12-3/TRBV12-4
CDR3: CASSPYTSGSKNEQFF
DNA: TGTGCCAGCAGCCCCTATACTAGCGGGAGTAAGAATGAGCAGTTCTTC

J: TRBJ2-7
D: NA
size: NA
V: TRBV28
CDR3: CASSIQHPDGQYF
DNA: TGTGCCAGCAGTATACAGCATCCGGACGGGCAGTACTTC

J: TRBJ1-1
D: TRBD1
size: few
V: TRBV3-1
CDR3: CASSQPGTGRAEAFF
DNA: TGTGCCAGCAGCCAACCCGGGACAGGGAGGGCTGAAGCTTTCTTT

J: TRBJ2-5
D: NA
size: NA
V: TRBV4-3
CDR3: CASSQEGMVDWGAETQYF
DNA: TGCGCCAGCAGCCAAGAGGGGATGGTTGATTGGGGAGCTGAGACCCAGTACTTC

J: TRBJ2-5
D: NA
size: NA
V: TRBV5-1
CDR3: CASSSKQGRETQYF
DNA: TGCGCCAGCAGCTCAAAACAGGGGAGGGAGACCCAGTACTTC

J: TRBJ2-7
D: TRBD2
size: NA
V: TRBV20-1
CDR3: CSARAPQGGAYEQYF
DNA: TGCAGTGCTAGAGCCCCTCAGGGAGGGGCCTACGAGCAGTACTTC

J: TRBJ2-3
D: NA
size: NA
V: TRBV6-6
CDR3: CASSYSLRSTDTQYF
DNA: TGTGCCAGCAGTTACTCGTTGCGTAGCACAGATACGCAGTATTTT

J: TRBJ2-7
D: NA
size: NA
V: TRBV29-1
CDR3: CSVEGGTGAIYEQYF
DNA: TGCAGCGTTGAAGGGGGAACAGGCGCAATTTACGAGCAGTACTTC

J: TRBJ2-1
D: TRBD2
size: NA
V: TRBV29-1
CDR3: CSVLTSGRAYEQFF
DNA: TGCAGCGTTCTTACTAGCGGGAGGGCATATGAGCAGTTCTTC

J: TRBJ1-2
D: NA
size: NA
V: TRBV5-6
CDR3: CASSLERRTGGYTF
DNA: TGTGCCAGCAGCTTGGAGCGCAGGACCGGTGGCTACACCTTC

J: TRBJ2-7
D: NA
size: NA
V: TRBV5-1
CDR3: CASSPRMGTYEQYF
DNA: TGCGCCAGCAGCCCTCGCATGGGGACCTACGAGCAGTACTTC

J: TRBJ2-1
D: TRBD2
size: NA
V: TRBV3-1
CDR3: CASSWGGENNEQFF
DNA: TGTGCCAGCAGCTGGGGGGGAGAGAACAATGAGCAGTTCTTC

J: TRBJ2-3
D: NA
size: NA
V: TRBV24-1
CDR3: CATSVNGYADTQYF
DNA: TGTGCCACCAGTGTTAACGGGTATGCAGATACGCAGTATTTT

J: TRBJ1-2
D: NA
size: few
V: TRBV28
CDR3: CASSSPLGYGYTF
DNA: TGTGCCAGCAGCTCCCCCCTCGGCTATGGCTACACCTTC

J: TRBJ2-1
D: TRBD2
size: NA
V: TRBV4-3
CDR3: CASSQVQVPLAGNEQFF
DNA: TGCGCCAGCAGCCAAGTCCAGGTCCCGCTAGCGGGGAATGAGCAGTTCTTC

J: TRBJ2-7
D: TRBD2
size: NA
V: TRBV20-1
CDR3: CSARTSGGPKYEQHF
DNA: TGCAGTGCTCGGACTAGCGGGGGACCTAAGTACGAGCAGCACTTC

J: TRBJ2-1
D: NA
size: NA
V: TRBV3-1
CDR3: CASSQVTWGNEQFF
DNA: TGTGCCAGCAGCCAAGTCACTTGGGGCAATGAGCAGTTCTTC